This T cell receptor beta chain was retrieved from a study of circulating CD8 cells and anti-PD-1 response in melanoma. Study-level findings and limits: Diversity ranked highest in DNEG and lowest in TIGIT subsets.

This clonotype is large by share. What it binds is not known. TCR libraries were prepared from roughly 15 ng of total RNA with the QIAseq Immune Repertoire TCR panel. TCRdb re-called the reads with MiXCR, one entry per CDR3 protein. The sample carries hundreds of distinct CDR3 sequences, about a tenth recorded once. Trimming took off 0 bases at V and 2 bases at J, with 21 bases between the two ends. CDR3 length: 19 amino acids. Germline-derived CDR1 and CDR2 are MNHEY and SMNVEV (reference sequence). Sorting of live CD3+CD8+TCRalphabeta+ cells by PD-1 and/or TIGIT gave four subsets. Sample: CD8+ T cells from PBMCs, taken at baseline or after one month of anti-PD-1 therapy (not recorded which). The V call is TRBV27, the J call TRBJ2-3; D is possibly TRBD1 or TRBD2 (6 bases each). The clonotype originates from a human donor with melanoma. The CDR3 here is CASSLSPPRVGGNTDTQYF. The DNA of the CDR3 is TGTGCCAGCAGTTTATCGCCCCCTAGGGTGGGGGGCAACACAGATACGCAGTATTTT.